This TCR beta chain was sequenced during a study of T cell responses to AZD1222 COVID-19 vaccine. There are 14 residues in the CDR3. CDR1 and CDR2 (germline): LGHNA, YNFKEQ. V lost 1 base to trimming and J lost 1 base, with 7 bases between them. With respect to this clone: Its antigen is not identified.

Profiled with immunoSEQ multiplex PCR; TCRdb holds only in-frame clones, not every one. The repertoire holds 150,000 or so clones, with roughly nine tenths as singletons. General observations from the study: Repertoires were obtained only post-peak T cell response. Clonal diversity was possibly underestimated, and white British individuals and females predominated among donors. Only a handful of individuals given AZD1222 were seropositive at baseline. Nearly half of spike-specific TCRs reportedly target unmutated variant regions.

The clonotype originates from an adult in good health. V usage is TRBV4-2 and J usage is TRBJ2-5; D may be TRBD1 (5 bases). The source was peripheral blood, collected on day 0 of MenACWY control vaccination. The DNA of the CDR3 is TGTGCCAGCAGCCAAGGGACATCCCAAGAGACCCAGTACTTC. It specifies CASSQGTSQETQYF.